Shown below are 10 T cell receptor beta chains from a single sample sequenced in a study of T cell clonotyping in hematopoietic cell transplantation. Generated by immunoSEQ multiplex PCR, the TCRdb table keeps only in-frame clones and is missing some. Here the sample spans about 15,000 clones, 80% to 90% being singletons. Material: PBMCs, obtained 100 days after allogeneic stem cell transplant. The source is a male patient in his fifties who had an allogeneic stem cell transplant from an unrelated donor, so T cells may come from the graft donor. Some clones in this sample may be carry-over from other donors' samples.

The chain employs TRBV1 and TRBJ2-6. TRBV1 is a known pseudogene. The CDR3 sequence is 12 residues long. CDR3 sequence (DNA): TGCACCAGCAGAAGTCGGGCCAACGTCCTGACTTTC. Residues: CTSRSRANVLTF.

The V and J genes are TRBV7-9 and TRBJ2-5, with D possibly being TRBD1 (5 bases). Trimming removed 5 bases at V and 5 bases at J, with 15 bases between. The length of the CDR3 is 14 residues. Germline V gene data show CDR1 as SEHNR and CDR2 as FQNEAQ (reference sequence). The CDR3 region is CASSPRTPEETQYF. In DNA, the CDR3 is TGTGCCAGCAGCCCTAGGACACCCGAGGAGACCCAGTACTTC. Filled out from reference TRBV7-9 and TRBJ2-5, the complete variable domain reads DTGVSQNPRHKITKRGQNVTFRCDPISEHNRLYWYRQTLGQGPEFLTYFQNEAQLEKSRLLSDRFSAERPKGSFSTLEIQRTEQGDSAMYLCASSPRTPEETQYFGPGTRLLVL.

The J gene is TRBJ2-7, the V gene TRBV6-5, with TRBD2 identical over 7 bases. The CDR3 runs to 14 residues. CDR1 is MNHEY and CDR2 is SVGAGI in the germline V gene. After removal of 1 base from V and 6 bases from J, the junction contained 6 bases not matched to a gene. CDR3 in DNA: TGTGCCAGCAGTTACTTACGGGAGCGGGGCGAGCAGTACTTC. Amino acid sequence: CASSYLRERGEQYF.

This sequence joins TRBV5-1 and TRBJ2-1; D is uncertain. Trimming removed 4 bases from V and 5 bases from J, with 13 bases in between. CDR1 is SGHRS, CDR2 YFSETQ, per germline. This CDR3 region has 14 residues. CDR3 nucleotides: TGCGCCAGCAGCCCCGGAAGCCAAAACAATGAGCAGTTCTTC. It codes for CASSPGSQNNEQFF.

The genes are TRBV11-2 and TRBJ1-1, with 7 bases aligning to TRBD1. Looked up from germline, CDR1 is SGHAT and CDR2 is FQNNGV. V trimming: 1 base; J trimming: 11 bases; junction bases outside the gene matches: 7. The CDR3 consists of 13 residues. The CDR3 nucleotides are TGTGCCAGCAGCTTAGGCGGTGGGACAGCCGCTTTCTTT. It translates to CASSLGGGTAAFF. Full variable domain (outside the CDR3, taken from reference TRBV11-2 and TRBJ1-1): EAGVAQSPRYKIIEKRQSVAFWCNPISGHATLYWYQQILGQGPKLLIQFQNNGVVDDSQLPKDRFSAERLKGVDSTLKIQPAKLEDSAVYLCASSLGGGTAAFFGQGTRLTVV.

This chain connects TRBV5-1 to TRBJ2-1; the match to TRBD1 covers 8 bases. Germline-derived CDR1 and CDR2 are SGHRS and YFSETQ. The trim removed 1 base at V and 4 bases at J, leaving 10 bases unmatched. The CDR3 is made up of 17 amino acids. CDR3: CASSLSVQRQGYNEQFF. Here the CDR3 DNA reads TGCGCCAGCAGCTTGTCGGTTCAGAGACAGGGGTACAATGAGCAGTTCTTC.

This clone was observed once. The chain combines TRBV21-1 with TRBJ1-5. TRBV21-1 is shown as a pseudogene. The CDR3 length is 15 residues. The CDR3 DNA is TGTGCCAGAACCGAATCGGACGGGGACAATCAGCCCCAGCATTTT. Translation: CARTESDGDNQPQHF.

The chain is built from TRBV30 and TRBJ1-6; 7 bases fit TRBD1. J was trimmed by 10 bases and V by 5 bases; bases with no gene match: 14. This CDR3 is 15 amino acids long. Germline loops: CDR1 GTSNPN, CDR2 SVGIG (reference sequence). The CDR3 DNA is TGTGCCTGGGGAGAGGGGGCCCCGTTCGTGTCACCCCTCCACTTT. Protein product: CAWGEGAPFVSPLHF.

The chain recombines TRBV7-2 with TRBJ1-2; the D gene is possibly TRBD1 (5 bases). In germline, CDR1 is SGHTA, CDR2 FQGNSA. This CDR3 region has 13 residues. Trimming took 4 bases from V and 4 from J, leaving 10 bases between them. The DNA of the CDR3 is TGTGCCAGCAGCTACTCTGGGACCTATGGCTACACCTTC. This sequence encodes CASSYSGTYGYTF.

The chain carries TRBV5-1 and TRBJ2-5, with 7 bases matching TRBD1. V dropped 10 bases and J dropped 3; count of bases not matched to a gene: 9. Germline V gene lookup returns CDR1 SGHRS and CDR2 YFSETQ. The CDR3 covers 13 residues. The CDR3 sequence: CASRRDREETQYF. CDR3 nucleotide sequence: TGCGCCTCCCGCCGTGACAGGGAAGAGACCCAGTACTTC.